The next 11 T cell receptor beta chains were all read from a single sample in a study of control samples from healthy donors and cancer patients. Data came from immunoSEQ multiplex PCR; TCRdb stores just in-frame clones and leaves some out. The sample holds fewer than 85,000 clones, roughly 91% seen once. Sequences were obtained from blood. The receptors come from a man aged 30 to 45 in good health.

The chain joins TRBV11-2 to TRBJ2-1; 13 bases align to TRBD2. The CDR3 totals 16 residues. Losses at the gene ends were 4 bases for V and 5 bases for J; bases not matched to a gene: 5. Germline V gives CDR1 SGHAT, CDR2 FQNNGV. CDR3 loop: CASSSGTSGKNNEQFF. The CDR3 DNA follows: TGTGCCAGCAGCTCCGGGACTAGCGGGAAGAACAATGAGCAGTTCTTC.

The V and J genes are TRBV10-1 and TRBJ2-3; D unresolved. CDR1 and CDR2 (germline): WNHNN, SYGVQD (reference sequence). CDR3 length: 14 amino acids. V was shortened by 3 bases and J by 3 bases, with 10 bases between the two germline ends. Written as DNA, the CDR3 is TGCGCCAGCAGTGATCGGCTACCAACAGATACGCAGTATTTT. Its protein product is CASSDRLPTDTQYF.

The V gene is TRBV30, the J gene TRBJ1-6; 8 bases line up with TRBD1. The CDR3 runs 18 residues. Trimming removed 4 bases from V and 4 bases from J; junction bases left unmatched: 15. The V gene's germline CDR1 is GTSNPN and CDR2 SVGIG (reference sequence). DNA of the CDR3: TGTGCCTGGACATTTCAGGCCGGGACAGGAGTTTATAATTCACCCCTCCACTTT. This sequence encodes CAWTFQAGTGVYNSPLHF.

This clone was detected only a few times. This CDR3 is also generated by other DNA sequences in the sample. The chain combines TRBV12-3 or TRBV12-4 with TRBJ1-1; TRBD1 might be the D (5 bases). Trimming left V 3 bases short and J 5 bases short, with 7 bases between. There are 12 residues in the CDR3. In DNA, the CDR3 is TGTGCCAGCAGTTTCTGGGGGACTGAAGCTTTCTTT. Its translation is CASSFWGTEAFF.

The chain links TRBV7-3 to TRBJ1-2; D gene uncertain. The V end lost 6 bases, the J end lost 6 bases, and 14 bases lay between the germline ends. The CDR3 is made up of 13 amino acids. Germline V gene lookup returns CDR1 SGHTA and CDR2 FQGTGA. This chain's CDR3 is CASSRGLRDGYTF. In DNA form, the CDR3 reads TGTGCCAGCAGTCGCGGCCTAAGGGATGGCTACACCTTC.

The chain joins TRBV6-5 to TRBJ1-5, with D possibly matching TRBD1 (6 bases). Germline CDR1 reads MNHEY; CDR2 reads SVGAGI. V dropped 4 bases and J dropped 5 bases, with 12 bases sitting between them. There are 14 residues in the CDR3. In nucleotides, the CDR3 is TGTGCCAGCAGTTCCGGGACACTGGATCAGCCCCAGCATTTT. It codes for CASSSGTLDQPQHF.

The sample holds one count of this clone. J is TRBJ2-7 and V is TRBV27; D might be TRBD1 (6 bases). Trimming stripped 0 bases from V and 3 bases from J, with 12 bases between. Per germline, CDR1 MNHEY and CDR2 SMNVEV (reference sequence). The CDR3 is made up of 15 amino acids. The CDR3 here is CASSLSADSIYEQYF. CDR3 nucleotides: TGTGCCAGCAGTTTATCAGCGGACAGCATCTACGAGCAGTACTTC.

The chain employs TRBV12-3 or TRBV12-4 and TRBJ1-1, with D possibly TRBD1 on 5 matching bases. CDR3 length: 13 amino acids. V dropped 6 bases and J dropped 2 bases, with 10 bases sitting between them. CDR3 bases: TGTGCCAGCAGCTTCAGGGTAAACACTGAAGCTTTCTTT. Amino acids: CASSFRVNTEAFF.

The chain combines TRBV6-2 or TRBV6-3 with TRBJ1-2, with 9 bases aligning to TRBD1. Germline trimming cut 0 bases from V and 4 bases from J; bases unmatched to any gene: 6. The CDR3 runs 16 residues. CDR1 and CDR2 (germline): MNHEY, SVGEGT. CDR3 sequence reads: CASSYSKTGGSYGYTF. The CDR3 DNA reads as TGTGCCAGCAGTTACTCGAAGACAGGGGGGAGCTATGGCTACACCTTC.

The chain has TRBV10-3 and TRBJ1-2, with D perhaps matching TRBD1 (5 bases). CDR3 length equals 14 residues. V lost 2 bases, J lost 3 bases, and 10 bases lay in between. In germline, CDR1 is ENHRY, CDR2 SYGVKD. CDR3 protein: CAISEGQGDYGYTF. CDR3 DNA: TGTGCCATCAGTGAGGGGCAGGGCGACTATGGCTACACCTTC.

CDR3 sequence: CASSPTLNSYEQYF. The DNA for the CDR3 is TGTGCCAGCAGCCCGACACTGAACTCCTACGAGCAGTACTTC. This chain connects TRBV28 to TRBJ2-7; D ambiguous. This CDR3 spans 14 amino acids. Germline V gene lookup returns CDR1 MDHEN and CDR2 SYDVKM. With 6 bases removed from V and 0 bases from J, the gap between germline ends came to 12 bases. Looking up the rest from reference TRBV28 and TRBJ2-7 gives the full variable domain: DVKVTQSSRYLVKRTGEKVFLECVQDMDHENMFWYRQDPGLGLRLIYFSYDVKMKEKGDIPEGYSVSREKKERFSLILESASTNQTSMYLCASSPTLNSYEQYFGPGTRLTVT.